This TCR beta chain was sequenced during a study of T cells after yellow fever vaccination. General observations from the study: Post-booster reappearance was seen for most primary-vaccination clones (around 96% CD4, around 88% CD8).

Trimming removed 5 bases from V and 1 base from J, with 6 bases in between. Germline CDR1 and CDR2: MNHEY and SVGEGT. The CDR3 runs to 12 residues. 5'RACE template switching produced TCR cDNA carrying a universal primer site and UMIs. TCRdb reprocessed the 5' RACE reads via MiXCR and lists one record per CDR3 protein. The sample has 85,000 to 100,000 distinct CDR3 sequences; 5.8% are singletons. Details on this clonotype: The antigen is unknown.

This TCR came from a man aged 18-30 years who received the YFV17D yellow fever vaccine. This material consisted of CD8+ T cells sorted from PBMCs, taken 10 days after the yellow fever booster vaccination. The chain is built from TRBV6-2 or TRBV6-3 and TRBJ2-7; possible D gene TRBD1, 6 bases. CDR3: CASSTGSYEQYV. The DNA for the CDR3 is TGTGCCAGCAGTACAGGGTCCTACGAGCAGTACGTC.